The 19 T cell receptor beta chains in this list originate from one sample, sequenced in a study of T cell repertoires in cytomegalovirus infection. TCRdb used MiXCR to reprocess the reads, holding one entry per CDR3 protein. The sample holds fewer than 850,000 distinct CDR3 sequences, almost 30% seen once. For these receptors, no antigen is known. Sequencing was performed on cultured CD8+ T cells from PBMCs, taken from culture after CMV antigen stimulation. The receptors shown here come from a human donor in good health (CMV status not recorded). Some clones in this sample may be carry-over from other donors' samples.

V usage is TRBV28 and J usage is TRBJ1-5; D unresolved. Germline-derived CDR1 and CDR2 are MDHEN and SYDVKM. This CDR3 region has 15 residues. Trimming took off 2 bases at V and 5 bases at J, with 13 bases between the two ends. DNA of the CDR3: TGTGCCAGCAGTTTAAGACCGAGGAGCGATCAGCCCCAGCATTTT. Translated, it gives CASSLRPRSDQPQHF.

The table lists this clonotype with a few counts. This chain uses TRBV11-2 with TRBJ1-2; 10 bases match TRBD1. Germline CDR1 is SGHAT and CDR2 is FQNNGV. This CDR3 comprises 16 residues. The V and J ends lost 1 base and 4 bases, in that order; junction bases with no gene match: 6. The CDR3 spells CASSLGATGGSYGYTF. The CDR3 coding sequence is TGTGCCAGCAGCTTAGGCGCGACAGGGGGCTCCTATGGCTACACCTTC.

J is TRBJ2-7 and V is TRBV5-4; TRBD1 agrees at 7 bases. Germline assignment: CDR1 SGHNT and CDR2 YYREEE (reference sequence). V lost 4 bases and J lost 3; bases outside the gene matches: 4. The CDR3 sequence is 13 residues long. Here the CDR3 reads CASSKDRLYEQYF. As DNA, the CDR3 is TGTGCCAGCAGCAAGGACAGGCTCTACGAGCAGTACTTC. Together with reference TRBV5-4 and TRBJ2-7, the CDR3 gives the full variable domain: ETGVTQSPTHLIKTRGQQVTLRCSSQSGHNTVSWYQQALGQGPQFIFQYYREEENGRGNFPPRFSGLQFPNYSSELNVNALELDDSALYLCASSKDRLYEQYFGPGTRLTVT.

This sequence joins TRBV27 and TRBJ2-3; 10 bases fit TRBD2. CDR1 MNHEY and CDR2 SMNVEV come from the germline V gene (reference sequence). V lost 7 bases and J lost 5; bases outside the gene matches: 15. This CDR3 is built from 17 residues. The DNA of the CDR3 is TGTGCCAGCACCCCATACGCGGGAGCGGGGGGGCGAGATACGCAGTATTTT. As protein: CASTPYAGAGGRDTQYF.

This chain uses TRBV29-1 with TRBJ1-2, with D hard to call. The V gene lost 4 bases and the J gene lost 4 bases, with 16 bases spanning the gap. There are 14 residues in the CDR3. Germline V gene lookup returns CDR1 SQVTM and CDR2 ANQGSEA. The CDR3 region has the DNA TGCAGCGTTGTTGGTGGCGGCTTCGGCTATGGCTACACCTTC. Its translation: CSVVGGGFGYGYTF.

The V gene is TRBV4-1, the J gene TRBJ2-5; no clear D gene. V lost 0 bases to trimming and J lost 3 bases, with 5 bases between them. The CDR3 consists of 13 residues. The V gene's germline CDR1 is MGHRA and CDR2 YSYEKL. The DNA for the CDR3 is TGCGCCAGCAGCCAAGATGGGGAAGAGACCCAGTACTTC. Translated, it gives CASSQDGEETQYF.

The V gene is TRBV25-1, the J gene TRBJ1-3, with 7 bases aligning to TRBD1. This CDR3 has 16 amino acids. CDR1 is MGHDK, CDR2 SYGVNS, per germline. The V segment lost 4 bases and the J segment 0 bases; nucleotides outside the gene matches: 6. CDR3 DNA sequence: TGTGCCAGCAGTGCCCCTGACAGGGACTCTGGAAACACCATATATTTT. Translated, it gives CASSAPDRDSGNTIYF.

This clonotype appeared once. The chain combines TRBV5-1 with TRBJ1-1; weak D call: TRBD1 (6 bases). CDR1 and CDR2 from the germline V gene are SGHRS and YFSETQ. The CDR3 extends over 14 amino acids. V lost 2 bases and J 4 bases, leaving 12 bases between the germline ends. The CDR3 bases are TGCGCCAGCAGCTTCGGGCAGGGGAGCACTGAAGCTTTCTTT. Translated, it gives CASSFGQGSTEAFF.

The sample holds a few counts of this clonotype. Germline and junction disagree at one end, which may indicate a read error. The chain employs TRBV7-8 and TRBJ1-6; D is ambiguous. The CDR3 covers 15 residues. The V gene's germline CDR1 is SGHVS and CDR2 FQNEAQ. This chain's CDR3 is CASSLARTYNSPLHF. The CDR3 nucleotides read TGTGCCAGCAGCTTAGCGAGGACCTACAATTCACCCCTCCACTTT.

This clonotype was recorded at least ten times. This chain uses TRBV7-8 with TRBJ1-2, with TRBD1 matching 7 bases. Germline V gene lookup returns CDR1 SGHVS and CDR2 FQNEAQ. The V segment lost 5 bases and the J segment 0 bases; nucleotides outside the gene matches: 6. The CDR3 totals 15 residues. The CDR3 DNA follows: TGTGCCAGCAGCAAGGACAGGACCGCTAACTATGGCTACACCTTC. Protein: CASSKDRTANYGYTF.

This clonotype was recorded at least ten times. The genes are TRBV7-2 and TRBJ2-7; 11 bases fit TRBD2. The CDR3 loop spans 16 amino acids. The trim removed 5 bases at V and 1 base at J, leaving 7 bases unmatched. The germline CDR1 and CDR2 sequences are SGHTA and FQGNSA. The CDR3 DNA reads as TGTGCCAGCAGCCTAGTTAGCGGGGGGGCGTCCTACGAGCAGTACTTC. Protein product: CASSLVSGGASYEQYF.

A few counts support this clonotype. The chain employs TRBV5-6 and TRBJ1-1; D is ambiguous. CDR1 and CDR2 from the germline V gene are SGHDT and YYEEEE. CDR3 size: 15 residues. The ends were cut back, 1 base at V and 1 base at J, with 11 bases in the middle. The CDR3 bases are TGTGCCAGCAGCTTGTTTGGCAGCAAGAACACTGAAGCTTTCTTT. Its protein product is CASSLFGSKNTEAFF.

V gene TRBV7-6 combines with J gene TRBJ1-6; D unclear. Trimming removed 1 base at V and 5 bases at J, with 9 bases between. This CDR3 has 15 amino acids. Germline V lookup: CDR1 SGHVS, CDR2 FNYEAQ. CDR3 protein: CASSLGPVNNSPLHF. The CDR3 DNA is TGTGCCAGCAGCTTAGGTCCGGTTAATAATTCACCCCTCCACTTT. The variable domain in full, completed from reference TRBV7-6 and TRBJ1-6, reads GAGVSQSPRYKVTKRGQDVALRCDPISGHVSLYWYRQALGQGPEFLTYFNYEAQQDKSGLPNDRFSAERPEGSISTLTIQRTEQRDSAMYRCASSLGPVNNSPLHFGNGTRLTVT.

This clonotype was counted a single time. The rearrangement joins TRBV6-2 or TRBV6-3 to TRBJ2-5, with TRBD2 as a possible D gene (6 bases). V was pared by 6 bases and J by 2 bases, with 13 bases between. The CDR3 extends over 14 amino acids. Per germline, CDR1 MNHEY and CDR2 SVGEGT. CDR3 sequence: CASREPGDQETQYF. In DNA form, the CDR3 reads TGTGCCAGCAGGGAGCCGGGAGATCAAGAGACCCAGTACTTC.

The V call is TRBV2, the J call TRBJ2-3, with 9 positions matching TRBD2. The CDR3 extends over 14 amino acids. V dropped 9 bases and J dropped 3; count of bases not matched to a gene: 7. Per germline, CDR1 SNHLY and CDR2 FYNNEI. The CDR3, as DNA: TGTGCCAGTCCCTCGGGACTAGCTACAGATACGCAGTATTTT. Translated, it gives CASPSGLATDTQYF.

This clonotype has more than one count but fewer than ten. The chain is built from TRBV6-6 and TRBJ1-1, with no clear D. The ends were cut back, 7 bases at V and 3 bases at J, with 6 bases in the middle. The CDR3 spans 11 residues. Germline CDR1 MNHNY, CDR2 SVGAGI (reference sequence). CDR3: CASIVYTEAFF. DNA for the CDR3: TGTGCCAGCATCGTTTACACTGAAGCTTTCTTT.

This clonotype was observed many times. The chain links TRBV7-2 to TRBJ1-4; tentative D call: TRBD1 (6 bases). The germline CDR1 and CDR2 sequences are SGHTA and FQGNSA. Trimming cost V 3 bases and J 2 bases, with 7 bases left between them. This CDR3 comprises 14 residues. This CDR3 reads CASSLRGTNEKLFF. The CDR3 DNA follows: TGTGCCAGCAGCTTGAGGGGGACTAATGAAAAACTGTTTTTT.

This clonotype was detected many times. The V call is TRBV6-6, the J call TRBJ1-1; D is ambiguous. The CDR3 has 17 residues. The V end was cut by 7 bases, the J end by 1 base, with 22 bases between. Germline loops: CDR1 MNHNY, CDR2 SVGAGI (reference sequence). The CDR3 sequence is CASTRISFRVPNTEAFF. The DNA for the CDR3 is TGTGCCAGCACCAGAATATCCTTCCGGGTCCCGAACACTGAAGCTTTCTTT.

V usage is TRBV5-4 and J usage is TRBJ2-7; 7 nucleotides align to TRBD1. The junction had 6 bases not matched to a gene; V was cut back by 4 bases and J by 2 bases. This CDR3 has 14 residues. The germline V gene has CDR1 SGHNT and CDR2 YYREEE (reference sequence). CDR3 residues: CASSPGQSPYEQYF. Here the CDR3 DNA reads TGTGCCAGCAGCCCGGGACAGTCCCCCTACGAGCAGTACTTC.